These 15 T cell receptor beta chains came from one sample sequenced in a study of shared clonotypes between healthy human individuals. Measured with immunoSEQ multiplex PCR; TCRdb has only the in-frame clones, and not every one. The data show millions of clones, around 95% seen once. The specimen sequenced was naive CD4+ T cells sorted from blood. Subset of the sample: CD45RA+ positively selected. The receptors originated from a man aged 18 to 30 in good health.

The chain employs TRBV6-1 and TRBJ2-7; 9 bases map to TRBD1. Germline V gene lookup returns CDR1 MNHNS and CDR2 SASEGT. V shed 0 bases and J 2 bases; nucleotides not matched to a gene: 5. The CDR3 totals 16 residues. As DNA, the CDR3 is TGTGCCAGCAGTGAAGCGGTGACAGGGGGGGCCTACGAGCAGTACTTC. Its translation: CASSEAVTGGAYEQYF.

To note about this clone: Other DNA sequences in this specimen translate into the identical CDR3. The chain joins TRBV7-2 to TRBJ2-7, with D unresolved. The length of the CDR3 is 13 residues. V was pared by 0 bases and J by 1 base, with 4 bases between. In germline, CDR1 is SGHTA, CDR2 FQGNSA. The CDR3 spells CASSLAVSYEQYF. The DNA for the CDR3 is TGTGCCAGCAGCTTAGCTGTTTCCTACGAGCAGTACTTC.

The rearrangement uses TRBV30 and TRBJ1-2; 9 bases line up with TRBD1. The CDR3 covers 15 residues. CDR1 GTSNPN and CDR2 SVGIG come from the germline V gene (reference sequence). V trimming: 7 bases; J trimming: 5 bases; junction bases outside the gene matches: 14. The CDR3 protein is CAFYRPGTGIYGYTF. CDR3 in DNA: TGTGCCTTTTACCGACCCGGGACAGGGATATATGGCTACACCTTC.

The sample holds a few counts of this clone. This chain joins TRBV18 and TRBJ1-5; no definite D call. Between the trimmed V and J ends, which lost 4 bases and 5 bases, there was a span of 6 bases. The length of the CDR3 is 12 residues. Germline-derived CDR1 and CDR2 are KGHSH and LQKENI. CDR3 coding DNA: TGTGCCAGCTCACGTACAGATCAGCCCCAGCATTTT. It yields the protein CASSRTDQPQHF.

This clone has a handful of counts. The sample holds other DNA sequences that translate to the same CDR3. This CDR3 is CASSPTGNQPQHF. CDR3 bases: TGTGCCAGCAGTCCGACAGGGAATCAGCCCCAGCATTTT. This sequence joins TRBV6-5 and TRBJ1-5; 7 nucleotides line up with TRBD1. V trimming: 5 bases; J trimming: 4 bases; junction bases outside the gene matches: 2. CDR1 and CDR2 (germline): MNHEY, SVGAGI. The CDR3 contains 13 residues.

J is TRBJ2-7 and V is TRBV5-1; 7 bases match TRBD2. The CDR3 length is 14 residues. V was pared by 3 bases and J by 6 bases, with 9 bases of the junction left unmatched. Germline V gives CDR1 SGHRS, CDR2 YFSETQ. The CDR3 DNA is TGCGCCAGCAGCTCGAGCGGGATAGGACCCGAGCAGTACTTC. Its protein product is CASSSSGIGPEQYF.

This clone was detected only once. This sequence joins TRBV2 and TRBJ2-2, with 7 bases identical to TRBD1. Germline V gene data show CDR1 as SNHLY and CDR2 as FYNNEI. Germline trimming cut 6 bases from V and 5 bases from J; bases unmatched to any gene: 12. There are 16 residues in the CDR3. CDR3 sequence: CASSPGTAKGTGELFF. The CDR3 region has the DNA TGTGCCAGCAGCCCCGGGACAGCCAAGGGGACCGGGGAGCTGTTTTTT.

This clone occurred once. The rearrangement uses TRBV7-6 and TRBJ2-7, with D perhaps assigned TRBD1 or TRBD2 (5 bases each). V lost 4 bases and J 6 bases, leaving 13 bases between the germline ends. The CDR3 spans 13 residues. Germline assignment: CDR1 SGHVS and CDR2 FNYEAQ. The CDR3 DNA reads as TGTGCCAGCAGCTCATGGGACCCACCCGAGCAGTACTTC. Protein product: CASSSWDPPEQYF. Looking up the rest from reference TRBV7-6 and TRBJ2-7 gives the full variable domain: GAGVSQSPRYKVTKRGQDVALRCDPISGHVSLYWYRQALGQGPEFLTYFNYEAQQDKSGLPNDRFSAERPEGSISTLTIQRTEQRDSAMYRCASSSWDPPEQYFGPGTRLTVT.

This chain's CDR3 is CASQRGLQETQYF. The DNA of the CDR3 is TGTGCCAGCCAGCGGGGTCTCCAAGAGACCCAGTACTTC. V usage is TRBV6-1 and J usage is TRBJ2-5; 7 bases map to TRBD2. Germline trimming cut 8 bases from V and 1 base from J; bases unmatched to any gene: 4. This CDR3 comprises 13 residues. The germline V gene encodes CDR1 MNHNS and CDR2 SASEGT.

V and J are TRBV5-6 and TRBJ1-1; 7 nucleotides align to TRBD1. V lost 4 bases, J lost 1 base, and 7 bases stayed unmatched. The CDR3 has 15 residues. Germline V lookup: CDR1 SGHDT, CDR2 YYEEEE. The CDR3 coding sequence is TGTGCCAGCAGCAAATGGACAGGAAAGAACACTGAAGCTTTCTTT. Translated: CASSKWTGKNTEAFF.

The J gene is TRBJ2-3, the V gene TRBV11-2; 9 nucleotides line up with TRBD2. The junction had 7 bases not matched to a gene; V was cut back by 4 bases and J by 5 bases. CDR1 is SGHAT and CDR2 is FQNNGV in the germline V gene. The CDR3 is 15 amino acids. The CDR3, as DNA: TGTGCCAGCAGCTCACGCGGGGGGGCGAGAGATACGCAGTATTTT. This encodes CASSSRGGARDTQYF.

In DNA, the CDR3 is TGTGCCAGCAGCTTAGGCGACACCTCCCCCTACGAGCAGTACTTC. Its protein product is CASSLGDTSPYEQYF. This chain connects TRBV7-2 to TRBJ2-7; unclear D gene. CDR1 and CDR2 from the germline V gene are SGHTA and FQGNSA. The CDR3 sequence is 15 residues long. V shed 1 base and J shed 2 bases, with 12 bases lying between them.

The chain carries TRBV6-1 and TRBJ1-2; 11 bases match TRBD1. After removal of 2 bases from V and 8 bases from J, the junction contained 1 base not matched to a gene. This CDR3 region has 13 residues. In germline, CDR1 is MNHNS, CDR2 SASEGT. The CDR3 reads CASSERTGGGYTF. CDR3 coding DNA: TGTGCCAGCAGTGAACGGACAGGGGGCGGCTACACCTTC.

The CDR3 coding sequence is TGTGCCAGCAGCAACGGACAGTCCGCCAATGAGCAGTTCTTC. This gives the protein CASSNGQSANEQFF. The chain employs TRBV6-5 and TRBJ2-1; TRBD1 might be the D (6 bases). V was clipped by 6 bases and J by 6 bases, with 15 bases between them. The germline CDR1 and CDR2 sequences are MNHEY and SVGAGI. The CDR3 totals 14 residues.

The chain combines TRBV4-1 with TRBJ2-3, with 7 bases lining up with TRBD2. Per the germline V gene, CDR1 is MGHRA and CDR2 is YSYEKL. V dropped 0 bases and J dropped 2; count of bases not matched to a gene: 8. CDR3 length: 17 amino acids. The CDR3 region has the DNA TGCGCCAGCAGCCAAGAGGCCGGGGGGTTTGACACAGATACGCAGTATTTT. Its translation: CASSQEAGGFDTDTQYF.